This T cell receptor beta chain was sequenced in a study of blood T cell repertoires in COVID-19. Study-level background: Both acute and convalescent COVID-19 samples were obtained from the United States, Italy and Spain. PBMCs, B-cell-depleted T cells, or T cells were the source of the cDNA or gDNA that made up the material.

TCRdb keeps only in-frame clones here, not all; method: immunoSEQ multiplex PCR. The table has roughly 310,000 clones, approximately 89% seen once. Germline CDR1 MDHEN, CDR2 SYDVKM. The CDR3 sequence is 14 residues long. Recruitment covered roughly 22 US areas and drew participants whose ages spanned roughly 18 to 89 years. Participant-reported clinical history was the basis for cohort assignment. The TCR sequence derives from a woman between 40 and 50 years old who had recovered from COVID-19. Sequences were obtained from PBMCs or T cells enriched from blood (not recorded which). The chain couples TRBV28 to TRBJ1-5; maybe TRBD1 (6 bases). The CDR3 bases are TGTGCTGTAAGGGTCAGGGGTCCCAATCAGCCCCAGCATTTT. It translates to CAVRVRGPNQPQHF. Looking up the rest from reference TRBV28 and TRBJ1-5 gives the full variable domain: DVKVTQSSRYLVKRTGEKVFLECVQDMDHENMFWYRQDPGLGLRLIYFSYDVKMKEKGDIPEGYSVSREKKERFSLILESASTNQTSMYLCAVRVRGPNQPQHFGDGTRLSIL.